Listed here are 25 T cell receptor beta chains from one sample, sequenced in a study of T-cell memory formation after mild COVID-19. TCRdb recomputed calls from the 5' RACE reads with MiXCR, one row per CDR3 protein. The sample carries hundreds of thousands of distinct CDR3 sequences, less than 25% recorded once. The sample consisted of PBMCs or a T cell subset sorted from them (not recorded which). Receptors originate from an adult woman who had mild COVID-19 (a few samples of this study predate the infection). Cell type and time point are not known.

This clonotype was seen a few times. This chain's CDR3 is CASIAARGSYEQYF. The CDR3 DNA reads TGTGCCAGCATTGCGGCCCGAGGGTCCTACGAGCAGTACTTC. The chain combines TRBV6-2 or TRBV6-3 with TRBJ2-7, with a possible D match to TRBD2 (5 bases). Between the trimmed V and J ends, which lost 7 bases and 1 base, there was a span of 14 bases. Germline CDR1 and CDR2: MNHEY and SVGEGT. The CDR3 has 14 residues.

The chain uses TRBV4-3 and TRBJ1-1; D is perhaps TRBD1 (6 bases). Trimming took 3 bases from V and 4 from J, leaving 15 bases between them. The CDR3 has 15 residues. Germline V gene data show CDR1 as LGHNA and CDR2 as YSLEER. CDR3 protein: CASSQEQGGSTEAFF. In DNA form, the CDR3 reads TGCGCCAGCAGCCAGGAACAGGGAGGGAGCACTGAAGCTTTCTTT.

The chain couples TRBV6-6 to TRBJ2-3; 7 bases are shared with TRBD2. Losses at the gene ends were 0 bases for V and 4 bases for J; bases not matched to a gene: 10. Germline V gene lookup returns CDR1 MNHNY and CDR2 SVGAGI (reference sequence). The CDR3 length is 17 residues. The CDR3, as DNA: TGTGCCAGCAGTTACTCGAGGGGCGGGAGAAGCGCAGATACGCAGTATTTT. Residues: CASSYSRGGRSADTQYF.

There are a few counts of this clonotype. As DNA, the CDR3 is TGTGCCAGTAGTATCGAGCGTTCCTACAATGAGCAGTTCTTC. This codes for CASSIERSYNEQFF. V usage is TRBV19 and J usage is TRBJ2-1; D is undetermined. Trimming pared 3 bases from V and 1 base from J, leaving 7 bases between. The CDR3 spans 14 residues. CDR1 and CDR2 from the germline V gene are LNHDA and SQIVND (reference sequence). Full variable domain (missing parts from reference TRBV19 and TRBJ2-1): DGGITQSPKYLFRKEGQNVTLSCEQNLNHDAMYWYRQDPGQGLRLIYYSQIVNDFQKGDIAEGYSVSREKKESFPLTVTSAQKNPTAFYLCASSIERSYNEQFFGPGTRLTVL.

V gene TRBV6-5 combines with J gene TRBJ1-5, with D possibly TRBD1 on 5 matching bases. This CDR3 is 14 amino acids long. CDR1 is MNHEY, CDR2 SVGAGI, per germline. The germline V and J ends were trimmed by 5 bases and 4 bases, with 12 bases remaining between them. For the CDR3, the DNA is TGTGCCAGCAGTCGCGGACGGGGGAATCAGCCCCAGCATTTT. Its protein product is CASSRGRGNQPQHF.

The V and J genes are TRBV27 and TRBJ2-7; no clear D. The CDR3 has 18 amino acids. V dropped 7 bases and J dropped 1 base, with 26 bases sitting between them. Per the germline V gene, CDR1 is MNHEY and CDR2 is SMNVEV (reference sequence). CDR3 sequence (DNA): TGTGCCAGCACCCAAACCTCGAGTGGGTTGTCACCTTCCTACGAGCAGTACTTC. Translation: CASTQTSSGLSPSYEQYF.

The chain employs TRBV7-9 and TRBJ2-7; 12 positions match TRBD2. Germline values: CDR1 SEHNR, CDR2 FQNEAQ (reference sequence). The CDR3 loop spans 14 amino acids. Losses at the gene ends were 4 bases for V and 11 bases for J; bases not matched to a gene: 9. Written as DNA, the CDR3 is TGTGCCAGCAGCTCGCTATGGACTAGCGGGGTCAAGTACTTC. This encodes CASSSLWTSGVKYF.

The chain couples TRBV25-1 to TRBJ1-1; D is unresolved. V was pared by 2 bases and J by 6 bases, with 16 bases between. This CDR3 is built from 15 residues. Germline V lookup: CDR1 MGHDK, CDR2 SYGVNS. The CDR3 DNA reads TGTGCCAGCAGTGAAAGGAGATCCATAGGACCTGAAGCTTTCTTT. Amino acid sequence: CASSERRSIGPEAFF.

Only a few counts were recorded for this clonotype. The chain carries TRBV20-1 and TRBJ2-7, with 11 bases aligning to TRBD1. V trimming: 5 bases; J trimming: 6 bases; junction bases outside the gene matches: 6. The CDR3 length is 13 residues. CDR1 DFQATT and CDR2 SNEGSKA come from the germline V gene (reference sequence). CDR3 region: CSAPGQGASEQYF. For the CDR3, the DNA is TGCAGTGCTCCAGGACAGGGGGCGTCCGAGCAGTACTTC.

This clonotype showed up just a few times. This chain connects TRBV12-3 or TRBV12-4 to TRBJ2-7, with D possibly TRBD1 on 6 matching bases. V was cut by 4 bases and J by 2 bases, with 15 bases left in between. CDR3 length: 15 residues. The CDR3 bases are TGTGCCAGCAGTTCCTCCCAGGGGCGAACCTACGAGCAGTACTTC. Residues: CASSSSQGRTYEQYF.

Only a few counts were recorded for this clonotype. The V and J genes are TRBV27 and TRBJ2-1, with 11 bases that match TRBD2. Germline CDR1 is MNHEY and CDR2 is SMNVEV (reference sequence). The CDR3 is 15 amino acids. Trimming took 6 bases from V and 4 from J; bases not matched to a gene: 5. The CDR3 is CASSPSGGLYNEQFF. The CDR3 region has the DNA TGTGCCAGCAGCCCTAGCGGGGGGCTGTACAATGAGCAGTTCTTC.

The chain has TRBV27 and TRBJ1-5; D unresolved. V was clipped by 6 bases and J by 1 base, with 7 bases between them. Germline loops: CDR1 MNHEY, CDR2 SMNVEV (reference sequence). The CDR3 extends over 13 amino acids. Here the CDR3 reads CASRRTSNQPQHF. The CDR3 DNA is TGTGCCAGCAGAAGGACCAGCAATCAGCCCCAGCATTTT.

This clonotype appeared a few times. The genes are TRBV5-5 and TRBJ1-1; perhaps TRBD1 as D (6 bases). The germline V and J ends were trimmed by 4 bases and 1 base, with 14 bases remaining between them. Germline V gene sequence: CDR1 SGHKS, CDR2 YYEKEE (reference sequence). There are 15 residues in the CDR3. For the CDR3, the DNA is TGTGCCAGCAGCCGAAGCGGACAGACGAACACTGAAGCTTTCTTT. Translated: CASSRSGQTNTEAFF.

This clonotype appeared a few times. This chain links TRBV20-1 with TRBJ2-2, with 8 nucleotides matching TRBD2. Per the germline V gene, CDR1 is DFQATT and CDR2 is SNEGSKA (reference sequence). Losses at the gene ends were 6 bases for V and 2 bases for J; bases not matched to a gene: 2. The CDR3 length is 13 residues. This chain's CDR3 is CSAAGGNTGELFF. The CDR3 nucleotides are TGCAGTGCGGCGGGGGGAAACACCGGGGAGCTGTTTTTT.

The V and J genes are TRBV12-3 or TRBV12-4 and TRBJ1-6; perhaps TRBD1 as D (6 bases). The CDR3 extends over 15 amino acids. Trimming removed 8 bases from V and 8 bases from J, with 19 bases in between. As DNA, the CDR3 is TGTGCCAGCGGGTCTTTAGGACAGAAATATTCACCCCTCCACTTT. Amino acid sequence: CASGSLGQKYSPLHF.

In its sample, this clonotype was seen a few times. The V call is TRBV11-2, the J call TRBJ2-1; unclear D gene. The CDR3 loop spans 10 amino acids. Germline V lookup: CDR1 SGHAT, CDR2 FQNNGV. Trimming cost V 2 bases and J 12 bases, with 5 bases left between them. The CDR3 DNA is TGTGCCAGCAGCTTAAGCGCGCAGTTCTTC. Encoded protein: CASSLSAQFF.

CDR3 DNA: TGTGCCAGCAGCCTAGGGCAGGGAATGGACGAGCAGTACTTC. Translation: CASSLGQGMDEQYF. This chain links TRBV7-6 with TRBJ2-7; perhaps TRBD1 as D (5 bases). Germline V gene lookup returns CDR1 SGHVS and CDR2 FNYEAQ. V was cut by 5 bases and J by 5 bases, with 16 bases left in between. The length of the CDR3 is 14 residues.

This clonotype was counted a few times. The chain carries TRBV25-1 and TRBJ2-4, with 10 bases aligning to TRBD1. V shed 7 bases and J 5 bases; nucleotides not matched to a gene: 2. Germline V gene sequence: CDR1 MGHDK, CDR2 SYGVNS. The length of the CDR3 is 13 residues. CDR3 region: CASIGTGENIQYF. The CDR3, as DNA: TGTGCCAGCATCGGGACAGGGGAAAACATTCAGTACTTC.

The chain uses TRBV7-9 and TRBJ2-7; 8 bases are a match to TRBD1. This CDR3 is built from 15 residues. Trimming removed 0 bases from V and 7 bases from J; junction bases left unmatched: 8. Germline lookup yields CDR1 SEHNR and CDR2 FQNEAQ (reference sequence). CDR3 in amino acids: CASSLAGTGLGEQYF. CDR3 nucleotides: TGTGCCAGCAGCTTAGCGGGGACAGGTCTGGGGGAGCAGTACTTC.

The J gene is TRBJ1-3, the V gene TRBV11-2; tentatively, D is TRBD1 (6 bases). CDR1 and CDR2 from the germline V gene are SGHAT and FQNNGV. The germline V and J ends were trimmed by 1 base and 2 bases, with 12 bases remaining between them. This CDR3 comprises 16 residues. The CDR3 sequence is CASSLASDRTGNTIYF. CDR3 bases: TGTGCCAGCAGCTTAGCCTCCGACAGGACTGGAAACACCATATATTTT.

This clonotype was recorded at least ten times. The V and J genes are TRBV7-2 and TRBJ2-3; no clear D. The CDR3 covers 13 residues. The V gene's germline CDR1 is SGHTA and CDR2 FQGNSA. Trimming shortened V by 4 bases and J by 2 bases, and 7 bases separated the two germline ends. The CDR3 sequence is CASSSRVTDTQYF. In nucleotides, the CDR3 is TGTGCCAGCAGCTCCAGAGTCACAGATACGCAGTATTTT.

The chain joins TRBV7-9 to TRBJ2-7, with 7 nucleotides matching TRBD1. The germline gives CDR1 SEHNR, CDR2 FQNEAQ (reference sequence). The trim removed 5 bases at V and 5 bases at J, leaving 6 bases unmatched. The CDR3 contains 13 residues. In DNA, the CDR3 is TGTGCCAGCAGCCCCGGGACAGTCCACGAGCAGTACTTC. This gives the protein CASSPGTVHEQYF.

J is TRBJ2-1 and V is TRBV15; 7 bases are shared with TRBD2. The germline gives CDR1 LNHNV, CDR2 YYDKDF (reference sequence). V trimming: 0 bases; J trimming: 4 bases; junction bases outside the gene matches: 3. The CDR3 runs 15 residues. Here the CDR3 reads CATSRERGRYNEQFF. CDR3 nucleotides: TGTGCCACCAGCAGAGAGCGGGGGAGGTACAATGAGCAGTTCTTC.

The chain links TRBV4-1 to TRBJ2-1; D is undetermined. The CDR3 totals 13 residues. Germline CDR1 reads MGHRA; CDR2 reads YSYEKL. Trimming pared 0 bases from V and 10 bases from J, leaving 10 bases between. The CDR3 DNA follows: TGCGCCAGCAGCCAAGATCCCCGAATGGAGCAGTTCTTC. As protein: CASSQDPRMEQFF.

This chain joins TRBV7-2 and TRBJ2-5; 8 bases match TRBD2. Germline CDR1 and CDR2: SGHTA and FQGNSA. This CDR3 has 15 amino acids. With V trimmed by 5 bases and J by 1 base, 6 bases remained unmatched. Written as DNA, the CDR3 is TGTGCCAGCAGCCCCCCGGGGGGGCCCCAAGAGACCCAGTACTTC. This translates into CASSPPGGPQETQYF.